Following are 11 T cell receptor beta chains from one sample sequenced in a study of T cell repertoires in cytomegalovirus infection. The antigens these receptors bind are not known. TCRdb reprocessed the reads via MiXCR and lists one record per CDR3 protein. This table has 300,000 or so distinct CDR3 sequences, 20% to 25% appearing once. Sequenced here: cultured PBMCs, sampled from culture after CMV antigen stimulation. The receptor source for this set is a human donor in good health (CMV status not recorded). Some clones in this sample may be carry-over from other donors' samples.

The rearrangement uses TRBV18 and TRBJ1-1; TRBD1 might be the D (6 bases). The V gene lost 3 bases and the J gene lost 0 bases, with 17 bases spanning the gap. Looked up from germline, CDR1 is KGHSH and CDR2 is LQKENI. This CDR3 spans 17 amino acids. CDR3 nucleotides: TGTGCCAGCTCACCGTCGGGGCGCGGGACATTGAACACTGAAGCTTTCTTT. As protein: CASSPSGRGTLNTEAFF.

The rearrangement uses TRBV2 and TRBJ2-1, with TRBD2 identical over 9 bases. The CDR3 runs 16 residues. CDR1 and CDR2 (germline): SNHLY, FYNNEI. V was pared by 6 bases and J by 5 bases, with 11 bases of the junction left unmatched. CDR3 sequence reads: CASRPIAGALNNEQFF. The CDR3 region has the DNA TGTGCCAGCAGGCCCATAGCGGGAGCGTTGAACAATGAGCAGTTCTTC.

The chain links TRBV11-3 to TRBJ1-5; D is uncertain. This CDR3 has 13 residues. Germline CDR1 reads SGHNT; CDR2 reads YENEEA. Trimming removed 4 bases from V and 7 bases from J, with 11 bases in between. The CDR3 loop is CASSSGERQPQHF. CDR3 DNA: TGTGCCAGCAGCTCCGGAGAACGGCAGCCCCAGCATTTT.

This chain joins TRBV4-2 and TRBJ1-6; D uncertain. V was trimmed by 0 bases and J by 4 bases, leaving 16 bases between them. Germline-derived CDR1 and CDR2 are LGHNA and YNFKEQ. There are 18 residues in the CDR3. CDR3 DNA: TGTGCCAGCAGCCAAGATCGGTCCGGCAGGTCTTATAATTCACCCCTCCACTTT. Protein: CASSQDRSGRSYNSPLHF.

This chain links TRBV7-2 with TRBJ2-7; tentative D call: TRBD2 (5 bases). CDR1 and CDR2 from the germline V gene are SGHTA and FQGNSA. With 3 bases removed from V and 2 bases from J, the gap between germline ends came to 14 bases. The CDR3 is made up of 15 amino acids. The DNA of the CDR3 is TGTGCCAGCAGCTTTTCAAGCGGTTCGACCTACGAGCAGTACTTC. Translated: CASSFSSGSTYEQYF. The variable domain in full, completed from reference TRBV7-2 and TRBJ2-7, reads GAGVSQSPSNKVTEKGKDVELRCDPISGHTALYWYRQSLGQGLEFLIYFQGNSAPDKSGLPSDRFSAERTGGSVSTLTIQRTQQEDSAVYLCASSFSSGSTYEQYFGPGTRLTVT.

This chain uses TRBV18 with TRBJ1-2; a weak D match, TRBD1 (5 bases). The germline gives CDR1 KGHSH, CDR2 LQKENI. Trimming removed 2 bases at V and 1 base at J, with 11 bases between. The CDR3 covers 15 residues. The DNA for the CDR3 is TGTGCCAGCTCACCATGGGACCGACGTAACTATGGCTACACCTTC. Protein sequence: CASSPWDRRNYGYTF.

This clonotype was seen a single time. The V gene is TRBV29-1, the J gene TRBJ2-2; no clear D. The CDR3 sequence is 13 residues long. Trimming stripped 4 bases from V and 1 base from J, with 7 bases between. The V gene's germline CDR1 is SQVTM and CDR2 ANQGSEA. The DNA of the CDR3 is TGCAGCGTTGTGAAGGGGAACACCGGGGAGCTGTTTTTT. The encoded protein is CSVVKGNTGELFF.

The V gene is TRBV6-5, the J gene TRBJ2-3, with D perhaps assigned TRBD1 or TRBD2 (6 bases each). The V and J ends lost 6 bases and 6 bases respectively, with 16 bases between them. CDR3 length: 14 amino acids. Germline assignment: CDR1 MNHEY and CDR2 SVGAGI. The CDR3 sequence: CASRPRGPGDTQYF. DNA of the CDR3: TGTGCCAGCAGGCCCCGGGGGCCTGGGGATACGCAGTATTTT.

The V gene is TRBV7-8, the J gene TRBJ2-5; D gene ambiguous. This CDR3 region has 14 residues. Germline V CDR1 and CDR2: SGHVS, FQNEAQ. Trimming stripped 4 bases from V and 2 bases from J, with 11 bases between. The CDR3 DNA sequence: TGTGCCAGCAGCTCATCGACGCTACAAGAGACCCAGTACTTC. Protein product: CASSSSTLQETQYF.

A single count supports this clonotype. The chain has TRBV4-1 and TRBJ1-6; D uncertain. Trimming removed 4 bases at V and 8 bases at J, with 12 bases between. In germline, CDR1 is MGHRA, CDR2 YSYEKL. The CDR3 runs 14 residues. The CDR3 protein is CASSPREGDSPLHF. The CDR3 DNA follows: TGCGCCAGCAGCCCACGGGAGGGTGATTCACCCCTCCACTTT.

This clonotype came up a few times. J is TRBJ1-5 and V is TRBV5-1; TRBD1 agrees at 7 bases. Losses at the gene ends were 0 bases for V and 0 bases for J; bases not matched to a gene: 3. The CDR3 covers 16 residues. From germline, CDR1 is SGHRS and CDR2 YFSETQ. The CDR3: CASSLGDRSSNQPQHF. The CDR3, as DNA: TGCGCCAGCAGCTTGGGGGACAGAAGTAGCAATCAGCCCCAGCATTTT.